This T cell receptor (beta chain) appears in the sequencing data of a study of T cell repertoires in cytomegalovirus infection (dated by TCRdb to the late 2010s). About the full investigation: Because public TCR beta signatures pointed to carriage of CMV infection together with the matching HLA type, the HLA type of each donor mattered for the analysis. Broader findings and caveats from the paper: Carriers of CMV infection plus the relevant HLA type were discriminated by the cumulative frequency of public TCR beta family members in the study cohort and in an independent roughly 340-donor cohort. The ex vivo response was dominated by HLA-C-restricted CMV-specific TCR beta clonotypes, and the single most frequent clonotype in two of eight donors was supplied by these HLA-C-restricted clonotypes.

Data came from an Illumina HiSeq 1500. Using fastp at Q25 and MiXCR, TCRdb reprocessed the public reads and kept productive beta chains. CDR3 protein duplicates are merged, each entry listing the most common genes and DNA. In this sample the table shows around 450,000 distinct CDR3 sequences, 25% to 40% of which occur a single time. The top ten constitute around 15% of the sample. Turning to this clonotype: The clone's antigen remains unknown. Base qualities are not recorded, but no much larger clone differs from it by a single base.

The clonotype comes from a human donor in good health (CMV status not recorded). Some clones in this sample may be carry-over from other donors' samples. Sequencing used PBMCs.

In nucleotide form, the sequence is TGTGCCAGCAGTCCTTACCGGGACCCCGGCCGACACTCACCCCTCCACTTT. Its translation reads: CASSPYRDPGRHSPLHF. Recombination joined TRBV12-3 or TRBV12-4 with TRBJ1-6; the D gene is possibly TRBD1, with 5 bases matching. V is reduced by 5 bases and J by 10 bases, leaving a spacing of 24 bases between them. The CDR3 goes from the cysteine to the phenylalanine over 17 residues. Only the CDR3 DNA stays, 51 bases, in frame from base 1.